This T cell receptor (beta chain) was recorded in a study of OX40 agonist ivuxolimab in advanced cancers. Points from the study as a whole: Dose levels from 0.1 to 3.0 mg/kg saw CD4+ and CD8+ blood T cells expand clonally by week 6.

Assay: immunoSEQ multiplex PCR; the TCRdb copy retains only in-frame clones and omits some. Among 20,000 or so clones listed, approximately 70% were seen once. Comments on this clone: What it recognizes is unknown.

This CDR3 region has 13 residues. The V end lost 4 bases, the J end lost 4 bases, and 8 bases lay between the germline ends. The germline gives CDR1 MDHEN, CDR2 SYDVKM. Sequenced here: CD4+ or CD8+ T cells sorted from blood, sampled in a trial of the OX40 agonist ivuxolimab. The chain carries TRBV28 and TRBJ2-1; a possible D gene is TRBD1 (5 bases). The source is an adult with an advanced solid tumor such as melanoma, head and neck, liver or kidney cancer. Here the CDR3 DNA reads TGTGCCAGCAGTTCCTCAGGGTACAATGAGCAGTTCTTC. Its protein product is CASSSSGYNEQFF.